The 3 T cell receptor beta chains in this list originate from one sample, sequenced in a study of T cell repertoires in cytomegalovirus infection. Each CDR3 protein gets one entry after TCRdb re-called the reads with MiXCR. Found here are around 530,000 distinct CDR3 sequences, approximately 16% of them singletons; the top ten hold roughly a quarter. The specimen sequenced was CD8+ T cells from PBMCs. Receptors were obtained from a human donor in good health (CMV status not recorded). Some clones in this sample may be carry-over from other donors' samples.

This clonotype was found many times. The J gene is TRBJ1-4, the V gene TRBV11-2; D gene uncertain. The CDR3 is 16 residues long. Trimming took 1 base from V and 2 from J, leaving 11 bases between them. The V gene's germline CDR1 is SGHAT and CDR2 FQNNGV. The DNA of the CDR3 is TGTGCCAGCAGCTTAGGTGGCCGAGGGACTAATGAAAAACTGTTTTTT. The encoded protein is CASSLGGRGTNEKLFF.

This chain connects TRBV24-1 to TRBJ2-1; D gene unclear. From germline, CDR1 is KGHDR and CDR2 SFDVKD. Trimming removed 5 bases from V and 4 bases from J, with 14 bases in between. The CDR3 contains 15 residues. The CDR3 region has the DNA TGTGCCACCAGTGGGAGAGCGCGACCTTACAATGAGCAGTTCTTC. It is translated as CATSGRARPYNEQFF.

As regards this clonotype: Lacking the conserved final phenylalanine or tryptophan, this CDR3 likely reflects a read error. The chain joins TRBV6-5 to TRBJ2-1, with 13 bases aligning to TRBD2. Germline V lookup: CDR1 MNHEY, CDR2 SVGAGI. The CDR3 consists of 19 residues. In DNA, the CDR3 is TGTGCCCGCAGTTCCCGGGGGACTAGCGGGATCCCGTCCCACAATGAGCAGTTCTTA. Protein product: CARSSRGTSGIPSHNEQFL.